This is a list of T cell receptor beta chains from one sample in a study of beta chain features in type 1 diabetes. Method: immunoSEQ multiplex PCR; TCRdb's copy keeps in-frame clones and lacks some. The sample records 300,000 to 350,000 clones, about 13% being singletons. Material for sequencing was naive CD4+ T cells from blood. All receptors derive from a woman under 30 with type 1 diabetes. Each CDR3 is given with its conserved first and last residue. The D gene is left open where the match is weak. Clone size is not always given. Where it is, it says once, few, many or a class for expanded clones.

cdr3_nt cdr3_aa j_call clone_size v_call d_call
TGTGCCAGTAGTAAGGGGAGGACGACTCAAGAGACCCAGTACTTC CASSKGRTTQETQYF TRBJ2-5 . TRBV19 .
TGTGCCTGGGGCGGGAGAACATCCTACAATGAGCAGTTCTTC CAWGGRTSYNEQFF TRBJ2-1 many TRBV30 TRBD2
TGTGCCAGCAGCACCCACAGGGGAGCCAAAAACATTCAGTACTTC CASSTHRGAKNIQYF TRBJ2-4 few TRBV11-2 TRBD1
TGCGCCAGCAGCTTTTCGGACTCGTCTTATGGCTACACCTTC CASSFSDSSYGYTF TRBJ1-2 few TRBV5-1 .
TGTGCCAGCAGCCCACTTGGGGTCAGGGACAATGAGCAGTTCTTC CASSPLGVRDNEQFF TRBJ2-1 . TRBV9 .
TGTGCCAGCAGCTTTCAATTTCAAGAGACCCAGTACTTC CASSFQFQETQYF TRBJ2-5 few TRBV7-8 .
TGCGCCGGGGGGACTGAAGCTTTCTTT CAGGTEAFF TRBJ1-1 . TRBV23-1 .
TGTGCCTGGAGTGTTGTAGGGGGCAGTAGCAATCAGCCCCAGCATTTT CAWSVVGGSSNQPQHF TRBJ1-5 . TRBV30 TRBD1
TGCAGCGTTGCCTTCGATTGGAGCTCCTACGAGCAGTACTTC CSVAFDWSSYEQYF TRBJ2-7 . TRBV29-1 .
TGTGCCAGCTCACCGGGACAGCGGAACACTGAAGCTTTCTTT CASSPGQRNTEAFF TRBJ1-1 . TRBV18 TRBD1
TGCGCCAGCAGCTTGGGAGGCGGACAGGGTGGGAGGGAGCAGTTCTTC CASSLGGGQGGREQFF TRBJ2-1 few TRBV5-1 TRBD1
TGTGCCAGCAGCTTAGGGGCGGGATATACCACCGGGGAGCTGTTTTTT CASSLGAGYTTGELFF TRBJ2-2 few TRBV7-2 .
TGTGCCAGCAGCTTGACAGGGACTGGAAACACCATATATTTT CASSLTGTGNTIYF TRBJ1-3 few TRBV13 TRBD1
TGTGCCATCATTGACAGGGTGCAAAGCAATCAGCCCCAGCATTTT CAIIDRVQSNQPQHF TRBJ1-5 few TRBV10-3 TRBD1
TGTGCCACCAGCAGAGACTACCAGGGGGCAGACACTGAAGCTTTCTTT CATSRDYQGADTEAFF TRBJ1-1 . TRBV15 TRBD1
TGCAGCGCCTGGACAGGCGAGAACACTGAAGCTTTCTTT CSAWTGENTEAFF TRBJ1-1 few TRBV29-1 TRBD1
TGTGCCAGCCAGGGGCAAAATCAGCCCCAGCATTTT CASQGQNQPQHF TRBJ1-5 . TRBV7-9 .
TGTGCCAGCAGCAAAAGGGGAGGAGATGGGGACATTCAGTACTTC CASSKRGGDGDIQYF TRBJ2-4 . TRBV7-2 .
TGTGCCTGGAGTATCGGGGTGAGCTCCTACGAGCAGTACTTC CAWSIGVSSYEQYF TRBJ2-7 . TRBV30 .
TGTGCCAGCAGGGGCGGACTAGCGGGAGCGGATACGCAGTATTTT CASRGGLAGADTQYF TRBJ2-3 few TRBV2 TRBD2
TGTGCCAGCAGCTTAGGACAGCAAGGGACCCAGTACTTC CASSLGQQGTQYF TRBJ2-5 few TRBV11-2 .
TGTGCCAGCACCCAAAGGCGGGCTAGCGGCTCCTACGAGCAGTACTTC CASTQRRASGSYEQYF TRBJ2-7 few TRBV7-2 TRBD2
TGCGCCAGCAGGGTGGCTTACTCCTACGAGCAGTACTTC CASRVAYSYEQYF TRBJ2-7 few TRBV5-1 .
TGTGCCAGCGGATGGGAGCGGTATGAGACCCAGTACTTC CASGWERYETQYF TRBJ2-5 few TRBV7-2 .
TGTGCCAGCAGCTTAATCCCGGGACAGGGGGCGTTTGGCTACACCTTC CASSLIPGQGAFGYTF TRBJ1-2 few TRBV7-3 TRBD1
TGTGCCAGCTCACCTGGACAGATGAACACTGAAGCTTTCTTT CASSPGQMNTEAFF TRBJ1-1 . TRBV18 .
TGTGCCAGCAGCGTCCGAGGGGACCCGGGACAGGAGGGCACCGGGGAGCTGTTTTTT CASSVRGDPGQEGTGELFF TRBJ2-2 few TRBV9 TRBD1
TGTGCCAGCAGCACTAGACGGACAGACAATGGCTACACCTTC CASSTRRTDNGYTF TRBJ1-2 . TRBV28 .
TGCGCCAGCAGCTTAGAGGGAAACTATGGCTACACCTTC CASSLEGNYGYTF TRBJ1-2 . TRBV5-1 .
TGTGCCAGCAGCTACCGAGATAACTATGGCTACACCTTC CASSYRDNYGYTF TRBJ1-2 . TRBV7-9 .
TGCGCCAGAAGCCCCGGGACTAGCGGTAACAATGAGCAGTTCTTC CARSPGTSGNNEQFF TRBJ2-1 . TRBV5-1 TRBD2
TGTGCCTGGGCAGGGGTTCCCACTGAAGCTTTCTTT CAWAGVPTEAFF TRBJ1-1 few TRBV30 .
TGTGCCAGTAATGGGGGGGACACAGATACGCAGTATTTT CASNGGDTDTQYF TRBJ2-3 once TRBV19 TRBD2
TGTGCCAGCAGTTCGGGGACAGGATCGTACATTCAGTACTTC CASSSGTGSYIQYF TRBJ2-4 few TRBV27 TRBD1
TGTGCCAGCAGCTTAAGGCTAGCCCTCACCGGGGAGCTGTTTTTT CASSLRLALTGELFF TRBJ2-2 few TRBV7-9 .
TGTGCCAGCAGTAGAACTTCTAACTATGGCTACACCTTC CASSRTSNYGYTF TRBJ1-2 . TRBV27 .
TGTGCCAGCAGCCTAACGGGAACCTCCTACGAGCAGTACTTC CASSLTGTSYEQYF TRBJ2-7 few TRBV7-6 .
TGTGCTAGTGGTTCCCCGGGACAGGGACAAGAGACCCAGTACTTC CASGSPGQGQETQYF TRBJ2-5 . TRBV12-5 TRBD1
TGTGCCAGCAGCCCCGAACCGGCGGGAGTGTATGAGCAGTTCTTC CASSPEPAGVYEQFF TRBJ2-1 . TRBV7-6 TRBD2